This paragraph reports one T cell receptor beta chain. The clone's antigen remains unknown. No per-base quality is available; no much larger clone lies one base away. The protocol used for the library was 5' RACE. Sequenced using an Illumina HiSeq 2500. The second PCR ran for about 6 to 11 cycles and used a J-beta primer mix along with a sample-barcoded 5' primer. A template-switch 5' adaptor carrying 12 random nucleotides introduced a unique molecular identifier onto each TCR beta cDNA molecule. Each sample yielded at least 3 million CDR3-containing paired-end reads. First-strand cDNA synthesis was performed from all RNA using the Mint cDNA synthesis kit, with priming by a TRBC-specific oligonucleotide. After uracil-DNA glycosylase treatment, a first 18-cycle PCR used universal primers M1SS and BC2_uni_R on all cDNA. The authors processed their data as follows. For normalization, 1 million high-quality reads, each with a distinct molecular identifier, were randomly selected from each sample. Instead of being binned into consensus sequences, reads that shared molecular identifiers were thrown out. MiTCR, with a Q25 quality threshold and the strictest error-elimination algorithm, was used for CDR3 identification, clonotype clustering and error correction. A nonparametric unseen species model using Euler transformation provided a lower-bound estimate of total TCR beta diversity. TCRdb's own reprocessing of the public reads used fastp at Q25 and MiXCR and kept productive beta chains. Every distinct CDR3 protein forms one entry, paired with its most common genes and DNA. The V and J calls were not made by the authors but by TCRdb's processing. Across this sample there are roughly 730,000 distinct CDR3 sequences, with approximately 53% seen only once. Clones ranked in the top ten supply more than 25% of the sample.

This record comes from a study of blood T cells in healthy people across ages (dated by TCRdb to about 2015). At the level of the whole study: In model experiments, template switching captured about one uniquely barcoded TCR beta cDNA molecule for every two T cells. Using deep sequencing normalized with unique cDNA molecular identifiers, the study measured how TCR beta repertoire diversity changes with age. The donors were divided into four age groups: young (average around 16 years), middle-aged (over 35), aged (approximately 62) and long-lived (around 87). To avoid experimental bias, donors of different ages were spread randomly across the sequencing lanes. Using the same blood draw, the study looked at two additional independent replicas of 1 million unique cDNA reads for two donors, one aged 18 to 30 and the other aged 80 or older.

Donors were about 36 systemically healthy Caucasian individuals from Russia aged 6 to 90 years. Roughly 9.5 milliliters of peripheral blood were drawn from each donor into EDTA-treated Vacutainer tubes. Ficoll-Paque density-gradient centrifugation was used to isolate PBMCs, with at least 7 million per sample. Total RNA, at least 6 micrograms per sample, was extracted from PBMCs with Trizol reagent. For every donor, flow cytometry on a PBMC aliquot measured the percentage of naive CD45RAhigh/CD27high T cells. Results and caveats for the whole study, not just this receptor: Bulk unsorted PBMC profiling prevented conclusive comparison of naive and antigen-experienced compartments. The long-lived group showed more naive CD4+ T cells, fewer expanded clones and increased TCR diversity than the aged group, suggesting age selection. Observed TCR beta diversity correlated strongly with the percentage of naive T cells measured by flow cytometry. Because donor CMV infection status was unknown, age-related changes in expanded clonotypes were potentially confounded. Observed TCR beta diversity per million T cells fell roughly linearly with age, and a significant reduction was already apparent by age around 40. Estimates of total diversity from one million sequenced T cells were regarded as lower bounds and underestimates.

The specimen sequenced was blood. The origin of this receptor is a man between 35 and 55 years old in good health.

Here the CDR3 is given as CASSEYTTSIGNQPQHF. The DNA sequence is given as TGTGCCAGCAGTGAATATACGACTTCCATCGGCAATCAGCCCCAGCATTTT. The rearranged segments are TRBV2 and TRBJ1-5; the D gene identity is not certain. Reading from cysteine to phenylalanine, the CDR3 counts 17 amino acids. The CDR3 DNA has 51 bases and is translated from base 1. CDR1 and CDR2, per the germline V gene, are SNHLY and FYNNEI. At the junction V is shortened by 2 bases and J by 2 bases, with 16 bases in between.